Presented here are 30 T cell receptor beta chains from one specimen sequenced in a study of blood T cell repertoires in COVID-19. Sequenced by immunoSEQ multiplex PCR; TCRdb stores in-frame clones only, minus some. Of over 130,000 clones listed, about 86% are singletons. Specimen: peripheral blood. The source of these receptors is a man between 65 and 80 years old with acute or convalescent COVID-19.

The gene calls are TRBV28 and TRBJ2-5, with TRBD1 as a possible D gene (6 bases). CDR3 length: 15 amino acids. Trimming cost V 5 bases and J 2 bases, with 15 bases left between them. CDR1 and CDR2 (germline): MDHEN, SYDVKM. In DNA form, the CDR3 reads TGTGCCAGCAGTATAGGTACAGGGCCTCAAGAGACCCAGTACTTC. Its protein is CASSIGTGPQETQYF.

The DNA of the CDR3 is TGCGCCAGCAGCTTGTTTCCAGGGGGCAACGATTACTATGGCTACACCTTC. Translated: CASSLFPGGNDYYGYTF. This chain links TRBV5-1 with TRBJ1-2; 8 nucleotides align to TRBD1. CDR3 length equals 17 residues. Trimming removed 1 base from V and 3 bases from J; junction bases left unmatched: 11. Per the germline V gene, CDR1 is SGHRS and CDR2 is YFSETQ.

DNA of the CDR3: TGTGCCAGCATCCTAGGGGGTAACAAGAACACTGAAGCTTTCTTT. Its protein is CASILGGNKNTEAFF. The chain employs TRBV7-2 and TRBJ1-1; TRBD1 might be the D (6 bases). V was clipped by 7 bases and J by 1 base, with 16 bases between them. Germline values: CDR1 SGHTA, CDR2 FQGNSA. This CDR3 has 15 amino acids. The variable domain in full, with the rest retrieved from reference TRBV7-2 and TRBJ1-1, is GAGVSQSPSNKVTEKGKDVELRCDPISGHTALYWYRQSLGQGLEFLIYFQGNSAPDKSGLPSDRFSAERTGGSVSTLTIQRTQQEDSAVYLCASILGGNKNTEAFFGQGTRLTVV.

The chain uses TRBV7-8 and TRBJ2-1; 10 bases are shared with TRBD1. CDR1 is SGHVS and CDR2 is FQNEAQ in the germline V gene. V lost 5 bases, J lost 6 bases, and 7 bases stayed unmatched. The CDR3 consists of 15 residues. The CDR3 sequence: CASSAGTGVFNEQFF. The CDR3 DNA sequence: TGTGCCAGCAGCGCCGGGACAGGGGTCTTCAATGAGCAGTTCTTC.

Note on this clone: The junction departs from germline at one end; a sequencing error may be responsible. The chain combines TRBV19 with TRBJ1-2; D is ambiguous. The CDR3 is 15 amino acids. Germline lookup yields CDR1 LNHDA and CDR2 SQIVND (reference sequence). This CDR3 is CASSIEGAVGYDYTF. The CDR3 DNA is TGTGCCAGTAGTATAGAGGGAGCAGTAGGATATGACTACACCTTC.

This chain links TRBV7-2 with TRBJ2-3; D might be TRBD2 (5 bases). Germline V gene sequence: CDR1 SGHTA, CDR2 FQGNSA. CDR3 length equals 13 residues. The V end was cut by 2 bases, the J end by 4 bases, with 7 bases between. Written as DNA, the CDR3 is TGTGCCAGCAGCTTACTAGCATCAGATACGCAGTATTTT. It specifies CASSLLASDTQYF.

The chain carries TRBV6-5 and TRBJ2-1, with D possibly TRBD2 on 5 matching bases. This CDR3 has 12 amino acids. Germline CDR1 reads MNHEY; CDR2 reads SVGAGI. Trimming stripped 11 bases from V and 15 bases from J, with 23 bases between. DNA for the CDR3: TGTGCCTCAGGCCCCCGGGAAGAAACTCGGTTCTTC. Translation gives CASGPREETRFF.

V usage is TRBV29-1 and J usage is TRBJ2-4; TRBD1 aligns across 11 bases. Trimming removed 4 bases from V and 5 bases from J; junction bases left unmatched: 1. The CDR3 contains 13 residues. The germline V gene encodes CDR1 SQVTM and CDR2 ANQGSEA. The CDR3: CSVGTGGENIQYF. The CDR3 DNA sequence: TGCAGCGTTGGGACAGGGGGCGAAAACATTCAGTACTTC.

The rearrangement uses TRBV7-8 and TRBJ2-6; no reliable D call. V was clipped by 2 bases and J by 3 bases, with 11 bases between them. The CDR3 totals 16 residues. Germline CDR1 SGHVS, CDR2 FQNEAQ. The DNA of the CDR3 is TGTGCCAGCAGCTTACTGCGTGGTGGTGGGGCCAACGTCCTGACTTTC. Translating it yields CASSLLRGGGANVLTF.

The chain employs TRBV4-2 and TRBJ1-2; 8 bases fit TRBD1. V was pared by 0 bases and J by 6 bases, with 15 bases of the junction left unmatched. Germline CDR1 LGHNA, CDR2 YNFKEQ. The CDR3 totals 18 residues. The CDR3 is CASSQDPHGQGARDGYTF. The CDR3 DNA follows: TGTGCCAGCAGCCAAGACCCTCATGGCCAGGGGGCTCGGGATGGCTACACCTTC.

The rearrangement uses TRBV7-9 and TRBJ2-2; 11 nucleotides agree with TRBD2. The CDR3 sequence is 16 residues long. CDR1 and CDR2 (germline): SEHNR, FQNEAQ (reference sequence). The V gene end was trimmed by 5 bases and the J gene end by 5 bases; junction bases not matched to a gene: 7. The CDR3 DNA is TGTGCCAGCAGCCCTTCGGGACTAGCGGCGACCGGGGAGCTGTTTTTT. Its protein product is CASSPSGLAATGELFF.

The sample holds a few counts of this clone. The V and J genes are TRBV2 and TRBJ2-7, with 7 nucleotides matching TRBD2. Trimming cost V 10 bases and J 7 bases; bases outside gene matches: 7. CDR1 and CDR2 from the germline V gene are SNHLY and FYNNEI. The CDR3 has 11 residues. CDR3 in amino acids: CATGTGGEQYF. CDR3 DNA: TGTGCCACAGGGACGGGGGGTGAGCAGTACTTC.

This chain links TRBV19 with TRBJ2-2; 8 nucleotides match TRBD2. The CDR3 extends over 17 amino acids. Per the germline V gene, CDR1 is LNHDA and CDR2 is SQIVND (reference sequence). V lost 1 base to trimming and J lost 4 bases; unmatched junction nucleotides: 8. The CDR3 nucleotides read TGTGCCAGTAGTATAGCGGGCGGGACTAGGAGCACCGGGGAGCTGTTTTTT. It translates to CASSIAGGTRSTGELFF.

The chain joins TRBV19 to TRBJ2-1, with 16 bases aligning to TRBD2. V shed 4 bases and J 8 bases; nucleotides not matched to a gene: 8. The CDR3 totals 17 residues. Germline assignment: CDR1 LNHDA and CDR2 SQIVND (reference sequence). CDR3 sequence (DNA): TGTGCCAGTAGTAGGGGGACTAGCGGGAGGGCCGACCATGAGCAGTTCTTC. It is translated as CASSRGTSGRADHEQFF.

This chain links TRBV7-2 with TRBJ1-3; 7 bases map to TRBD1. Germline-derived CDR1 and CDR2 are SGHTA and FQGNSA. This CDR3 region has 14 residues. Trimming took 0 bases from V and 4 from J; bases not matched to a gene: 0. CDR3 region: CASSLAGGGNTIYF. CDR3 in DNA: TGTGCCAGCAGCTTAGCAGGGGGCGGAAACACCATATATTTT. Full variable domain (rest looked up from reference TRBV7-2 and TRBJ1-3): GAGVSQSPSNKVTEKGKDVELRCDPISGHTALYWYRQSLGQGLEFLIYFQGNSAPDKSGLPSDRFSAERTGGSVSTLTIQRTQQEDSAVYLCASSLAGGGNTIYFGEGSWLTVV.

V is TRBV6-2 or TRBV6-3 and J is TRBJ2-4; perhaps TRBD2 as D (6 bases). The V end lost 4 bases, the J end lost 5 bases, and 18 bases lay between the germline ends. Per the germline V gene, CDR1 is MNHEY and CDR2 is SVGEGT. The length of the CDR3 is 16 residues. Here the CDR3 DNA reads TGTGCCAGCAGTTCAACCCCGGGGCCGGGGGAAAACATTCAGTACTTC. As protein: CASSSTPGPGENIQYF.

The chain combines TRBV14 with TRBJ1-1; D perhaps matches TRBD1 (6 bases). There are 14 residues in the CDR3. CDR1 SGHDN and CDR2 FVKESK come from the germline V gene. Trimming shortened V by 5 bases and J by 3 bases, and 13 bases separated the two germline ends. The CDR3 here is CASSYQGTHTEAFF. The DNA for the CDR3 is TGTGCCAGCAGCTACCAGGGGACGCACACTGAAGCTTTCTTT.

CDR3 nucleotides: TGTGCCAGCCGGCGGGGAGCTAGCGGGAGGGTCGATACGCAGTATTTT. It is translated as CASRRGASGRVDTQYF. This chain links TRBV19 with TRBJ2-3, with 12 positions matching TRBD2. The germline CDR1 and CDR2 sequences are LNHDA and SQIVND (reference sequence). Trimming cost V 9 bases and J 6 bases; bases outside gene matches: 13. CDR3 length: 16 amino acids.

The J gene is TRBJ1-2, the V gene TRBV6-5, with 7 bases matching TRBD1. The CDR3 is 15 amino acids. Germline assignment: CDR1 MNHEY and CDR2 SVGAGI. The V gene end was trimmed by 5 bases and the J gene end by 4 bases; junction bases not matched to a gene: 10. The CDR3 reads CASSNPGQKSYGYTF. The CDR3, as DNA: TGTGCCAGCAGTAACCCGGGACAGAAAAGCTATGGCTACACCTTC.

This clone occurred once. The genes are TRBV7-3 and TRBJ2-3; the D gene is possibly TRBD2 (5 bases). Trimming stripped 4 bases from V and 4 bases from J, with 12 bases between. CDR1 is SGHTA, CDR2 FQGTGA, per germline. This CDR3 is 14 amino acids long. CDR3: CASSWGLAADTQYF. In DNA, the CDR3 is TGTGCCAGCAGCTGGGGTCTAGCTGCAGATACGCAGTATTTT.

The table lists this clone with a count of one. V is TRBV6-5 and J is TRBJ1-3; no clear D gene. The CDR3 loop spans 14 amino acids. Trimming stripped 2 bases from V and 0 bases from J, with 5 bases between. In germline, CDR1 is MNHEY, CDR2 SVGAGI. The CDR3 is CASSYGDSGNTIYF. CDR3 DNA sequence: TGTGCCAGCAGTTACGGAGACTCTGGAAACACCATATATTTT.

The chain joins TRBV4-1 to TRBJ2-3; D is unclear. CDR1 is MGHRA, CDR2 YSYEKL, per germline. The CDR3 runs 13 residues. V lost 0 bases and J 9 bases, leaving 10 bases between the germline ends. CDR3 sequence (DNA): TGCGCCAGCAGCCAAGACCAGCGACTCACGCAGTATTTT. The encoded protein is CASSQDQRLTQYF.

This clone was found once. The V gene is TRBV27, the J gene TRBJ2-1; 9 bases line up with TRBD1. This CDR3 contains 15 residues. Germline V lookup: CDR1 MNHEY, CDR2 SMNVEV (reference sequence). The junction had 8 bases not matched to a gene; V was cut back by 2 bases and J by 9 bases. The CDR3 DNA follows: TGTGCCAGCAGTTTAGGGAAACAGGGGGCTGTTGAGCAGTTCTTC. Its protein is CASSLGKQGAVEQFF.

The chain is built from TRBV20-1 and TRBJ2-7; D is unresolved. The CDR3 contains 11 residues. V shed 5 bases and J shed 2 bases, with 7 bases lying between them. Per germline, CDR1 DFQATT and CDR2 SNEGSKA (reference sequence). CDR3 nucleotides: TGCAGTGCTCGCTCTACCTACGAGCAGTACTTC. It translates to CSARSTYEQYF.

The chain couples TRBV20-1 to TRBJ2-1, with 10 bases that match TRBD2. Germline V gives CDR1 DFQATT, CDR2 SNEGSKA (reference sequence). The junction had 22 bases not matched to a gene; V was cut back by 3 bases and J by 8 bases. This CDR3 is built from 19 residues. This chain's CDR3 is CSASRGRRLSSGRSDEQFF. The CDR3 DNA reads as TGCAGTGCTAGTAGGGGACGGAGACTATCTAGCGGGAGAAGCGATGAGCAGTTCTTC.

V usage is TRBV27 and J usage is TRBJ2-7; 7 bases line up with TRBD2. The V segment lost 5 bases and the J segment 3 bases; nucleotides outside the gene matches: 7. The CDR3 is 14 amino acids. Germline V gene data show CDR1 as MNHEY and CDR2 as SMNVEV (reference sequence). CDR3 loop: CASSPSGKGYEQYF. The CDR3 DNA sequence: TGTGCCAGCAGTCCGAGCGGGAAGGGCTACGAGCAGTACTTC.

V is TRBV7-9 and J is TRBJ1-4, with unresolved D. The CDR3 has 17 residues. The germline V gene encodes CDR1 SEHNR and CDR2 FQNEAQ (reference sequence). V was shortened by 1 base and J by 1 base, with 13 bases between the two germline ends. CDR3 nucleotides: TGTGCCAGCAGCTTAGGATCGACACTGATAACTAATGAAAAACTGTTTTTT. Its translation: CASSLGSTLITNEKLFF. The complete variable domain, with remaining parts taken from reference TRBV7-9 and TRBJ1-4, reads DTGVSQNPRHKITKRGQNVTFRCDPISEHNRLYWYRQTLGQGPEFLTYFQNEAQLEKSRLLSDRFSAERPKGSFSTLEIQRTEQGDSAMYLCASSLGSTLITNEKLFFGSGTQLSVL.

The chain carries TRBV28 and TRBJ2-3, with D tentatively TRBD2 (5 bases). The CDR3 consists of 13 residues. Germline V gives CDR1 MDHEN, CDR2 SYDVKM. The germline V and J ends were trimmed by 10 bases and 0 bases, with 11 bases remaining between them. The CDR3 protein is CAITTISTDTQYF. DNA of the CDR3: TGTGCCATCACGACTATTAGCACAGATACGCAGTATTTT.

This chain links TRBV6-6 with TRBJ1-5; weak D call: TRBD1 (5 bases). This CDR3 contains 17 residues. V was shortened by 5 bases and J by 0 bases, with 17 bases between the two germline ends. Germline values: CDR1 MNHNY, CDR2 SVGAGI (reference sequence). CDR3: CASSPITGLDSNQPQHF. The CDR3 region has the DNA TGTGCCAGCAGTCCCATCACAGGTCTCGATAGCAATCAGCCCCAGCATTTT.

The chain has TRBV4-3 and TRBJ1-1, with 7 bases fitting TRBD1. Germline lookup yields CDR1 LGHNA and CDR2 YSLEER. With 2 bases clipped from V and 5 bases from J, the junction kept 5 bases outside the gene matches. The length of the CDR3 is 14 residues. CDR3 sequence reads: CASSQPDRVTEAFF. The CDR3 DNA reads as TGCGCCAGCAGCCAACCTGACAGGGTTACTGAAGCTTTCTTT.